This TCR beta chain was obtained from a study of control samples from healthy donors and cancer patients. The protocol was immunoSEQ multiplex PCR, while the TCRdb copy is restricted to in-frame clones and leaves out a portion. The table has about 130,000 clones, over 90% seen once; the top ten hold 13% to 15%. Losses at the gene ends were 7 bases for V and 5 bases for J; bases not matched to a gene: 3. The CDR3 has 12 residues. Sequencing was done on a sample of PBMCs. This TCR came from a man aged 55 to 70 with colorectal cancer. V gene TRBV12-3 or TRBV12-4 combines with J gene TRBJ2-7; the match to TRBD1 covers 9 bases. CDR3 in amino acids: CASKTGGDEQYF. The CDR3 DNA follows: TGTGCCAGCAAAACAGGGGGCGACGAGCAGTACTTC.